The entry below describes one T cell receptor (beta chain). The use of a sample-barcoded 5' primer and a J-beta primer mix characterized a second PCR of about 7 to 12 cycles. The template-switch adaptor, which had 12 random nucleotides, put a tag on each cDNA molecule. TCRdb ran MiXCR on the 5' RACE reads and lists one entry per CDR3 protein. The sample contains about 1,400,000 distinct CDR3 sequences, roughly 59% of which appear only once. This sample was taken from a study of blood T cells in healthy people across ages. Germline assignment: CDR1 MNHEY and CDR2 SMNVEV (reference sequence). V trimming: 5 bases; J trimming: 4 bases; junction bases outside the gene matches: 6. The CDR3 runs to 14 residues.

The clonotype was recovered from a man aged 18 to 29 in good health. Specimen: blood. This chain connects TRBV27 to TRBJ2-7, with 9 nucleotides matching TRBD1. The CDR3 nucleotides are TGTGCCAGCAGTCCCACGGGACAGGGTTACGAGCAGTACTTC. It specifies CASSPTGQGYEQYF.